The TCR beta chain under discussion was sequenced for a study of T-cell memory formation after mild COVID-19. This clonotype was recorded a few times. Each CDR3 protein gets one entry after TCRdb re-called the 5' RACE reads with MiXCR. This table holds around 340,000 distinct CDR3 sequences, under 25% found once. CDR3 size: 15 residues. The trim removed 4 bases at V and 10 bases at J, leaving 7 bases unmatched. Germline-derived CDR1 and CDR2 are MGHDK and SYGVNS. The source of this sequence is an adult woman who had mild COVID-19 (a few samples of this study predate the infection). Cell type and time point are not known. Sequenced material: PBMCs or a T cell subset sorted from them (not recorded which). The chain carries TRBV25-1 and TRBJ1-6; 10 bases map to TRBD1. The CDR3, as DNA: TGTGCCAGCAGTGCGGGACAGGGGCTTTACTCACCCCTCCACTTT. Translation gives CASSAGQGLYSPLHF.